This TCR beta chain was obtained from a study of identical twins. This clonotype came up many times. The antigen is not known. Unique molecular identifiers were present on the cDNA, which also gained a universal primer site by template switching. TCRdb redid the calling of the 5' RACE reads with MiXCR, one entry per CDR3 protein. The data show around 240,000 distinct CDR3 sequences, about 7.3% seen once. Study conclusions and caveats: Twin-shared out-of-frame alpha sequences were enriched for low generation probability.

CDR1 and CDR2 from the germline V gene are SQVTM and ANQGSEA. The CDR3 loop spans 13 amino acids. V was trimmed by 5 bases and J by 5 bases, leaving 15 bases between them. These same data were also listed under a study on yellow fever vaccine responses in identical twins.

Sequenced input: memory (CD45RO+) T cells sorted from blood. The chain carries TRBV29-1 and TRBJ2-5, with unresolved D. The receptor was derived from a woman under 30 in good health. This CDR3 is CSVTGSHGETQYF. The DNA for the CDR3 is TGCAGCGTTACCGGGTCTCATGGGGAGACCCAGTACTTC.